The next 21 T cell receptor beta chains were all read from a single sample in a study of T cells in narcolepsy. This table comes from immunoSEQ multiplex PCR, and its TCRdb copy is limited to in-frame clones, with some not included. The profile shows tens of thousands of clones, 75% to 90% of them singletons. The sample taken for sequencing was CD45RA- memory CD4+ T cells from PBMCs. The source of these receptors is a human donor with narcolepsy.

V is TRBV6-1 and J is TRBJ1-2; D ambiguous. V lost 6 bases, J lost 6 bases, and 8 bases lay in between. Germline values: CDR1 MNHNS, CDR2 SASEGT. CDR3 length equals 11 residues. CDR3 sequence reads: CASRWFHGYTF. The DNA of the CDR3 is TGTGCCAGCAGGTGGTTCCATGGCTACACCTTC.

The gene calls are TRBV5-4 and TRBJ2-3, with 10 bases fitting TRBD2. J was trimmed by 3 bases and V by 4 bases; bases with no gene match: 8. Germline V lookup: CDR1 SGHNT, CDR2 YYREEE (reference sequence). CDR3 size: 16 residues. CDR3 nucleotide sequence: TGTGCCAGCAGCGTACTAGCGGGATCTTGGACAGATACGCAGTATTTT. This encodes CASSVLAGSWTDTQYF.

CDR3 amino acids: CASSSRLAGSTDTQYF. CDR3 sequence (DNA): TGTGCCAGCAGCTCTCGCCTAGCGGGGAGCACAGATACGCAGTATTTT. This chain connects TRBV5-8 to TRBJ2-3; 9 bases align to TRBD2. Germline loops: CDR1 SGHTS, CDR2 YDEGEE. V shed 3 bases, J shed 0 bases, and the junction held 5 bases outside the gene matches. This CDR3 has 16 residues.

This clone was observed once. This chain connects TRBV18 to TRBJ1-2; D gene ambiguous. The length of the CDR3 is 16 residues. Germline lookup yields CDR1 KGHSH and CDR2 LQKENI. With 6 bases removed from V and 10 bases from J, the gap between germline ends came to 27 bases. The CDR3 DNA follows: TGTGCCAGCTCCGTGGTTGAGGTCAGAGCGAGGGATTTCTACACCTTC. Encoded protein: CASSVVEVRARDFYTF.

V gene TRBV30 combines with J gene TRBJ2-7; possibly TRBD2 for D (6 bases). Trimming stripped 2 bases from V and 1 base from J, with 9 bases between. Per the germline V gene, CDR1 is GTSNPN and CDR2 is SVGIG (reference sequence). This CDR3 is built from 13 residues. The CDR3 spells CAWSRGLSYEQYF. CDR3 sequence (DNA): TGTGCCTGGAGTCGCGGACTATCCTACGAGCAGTACTTC.

The CDR3 sequence: CASRPTGDGETQYF. In nucleotides, the CDR3 is TGTGCCAGCAGACCTACAGGGGACGGAGAGACCCAGTACTTC. J is TRBJ2-5 and V is TRBV28; 7 positions match TRBD1. The V gene end was trimmed by 6 bases and the J gene end by 4 bases; junction bases not matched to a gene: 8. The CDR3 runs 14 residues. From germline, CDR1 is MDHEN and CDR2 SYDVKM. Complete variable domain (other parts from reference TRBV28 and TRBJ2-5): DVKVTQSSRYLVKRTGEKVFLECVQDMDHENMFWYRQDPGLGLRLIYFSYDVKMKEKGDIPEGYSVSREKKERFSLILESASTNQTSMYLCASRPTGDGETQYFGPGTRLLVL.

J is TRBJ2-3 and V is TRBV7-3; D may be TRBD1 (5 bases). Germline V lookup: CDR1 SGHTA, CDR2 FQGTGA. The V gene lost 5 bases and the J gene lost 3 bases, with 12 bases spanning the gap. This CDR3 has 14 amino acids. The CDR3 sequence is CASSQGGRTDTQYF. CDR3 sequence (DNA): TGTGCCAGCAGCCAGGGTGGACGTACAGATACGCAGTATTTT.

V usage is TRBV28 and J usage is TRBJ2-1; 7 positions agree with TRBD1. The CDR3 totals 16 residues. Germline CDR1 and CDR2: MDHEN and SYDVKM. V gave up 4 bases and J gave up 4 bases; unmatched junction bases: 10. The CDR3 DNA reads as TGTGCCAGCAGTTCCTCTCGGGACAGCCCTTACAATGAGCAGTTCTTC. Amino acid sequence: CASSSSRDSPYNEQFF.

The V call is TRBV7-9, the J call TRBJ1-2; 7 nucleotides line up with TRBD1. Per germline, CDR1 SEHNR and CDR2 FQNEAQ (reference sequence). V lost 3 bases, J lost 0 bases, and 4 bases stayed unmatched. This CDR3 contains 15 residues. For the CDR3, the DNA is TGTGCCAGCAGCTTTGAGGGGGCAGCTAACTATGGCTACACCTTC. This gives the protein CASSFEGAANYGYTF.

This clone came up a few times. V and J are TRBV27 and TRBJ2-1, with a weak D call TRBD2 (5 bases). The CDR3 runs 15 residues. CDR1 is MNHEY, CDR2 SMNVEV, per germline (reference sequence). Trimming took off 11 bases at V and 0 bases at J, with 17 bases between the two ends. The CDR3 bases are TGTGCCTCGAGTGGGAGCGAGAGCTCCTACAATGAGCAGTTCTTC. It translates to CASSGSESSYNEQFF.

The genes are TRBV29-1 and TRBJ2-1, with 8 bases matching TRBD2. J lost 6 bases, V lost 1 base, and 2 bases had no gene match. This CDR3 is 13 amino acids long. Germline V CDR1 and CDR2: SQVTM, ANQGSEA. CDR3 DNA: TGCAGCGTTGAAGCGGGGGGGCCCAATGAGCAGTTCTTC. Its protein product is CSVEAGGPNEQFF.

This clone was observed once. The rearrangement joins TRBV6-1 to TRBJ1-4; D is unclear. Trimming cost V 9 bases and J 5 bases, with 13 bases left between them. The CDR3 runs to 13 residues. CDR1 and CDR2 from the germline V gene are MNHNS and SASEGT. CDR3 sequence reads: CASSKRRNEKLFF. CDR3 in DNA: TGTGCCAGTAGTAAACGACGGAATGAAAAACTGTTTTTT.

The chain recombines TRBV23-1 with TRBJ2-3; TRBD1 agrees at 9 bases. Being an ORF, TRBV23-1 has a function that is uncertain. V dropped 9 bases and J dropped 3; count of bases not matched to a gene: 13. CDR3 length: 16 residues. The CDR3 DNA reads as TGCGCCAGTGATCCCCTACCGGGACAGGGAACAGATACGCAGTATTTT. Translation: CASDPLPGQGTDTQYF.

The rearrangement links TRBV30 to TRBJ1-2; D is ambiguous. Germline assignment: CDR1 GTSNPN and CDR2 SVGIG (reference sequence). CDR3 length: 13 amino acids. V gave up 2 bases and J gave up 5 bases, with 12 bases separating them. CDR3 region: CAWSRQLLYGYTF. The CDR3 DNA follows: TGTGCCTGGAGTAGGCAGCTACTATATGGCTACACCTTC.

V and J are TRBV6-1 and TRBJ1-1; unclear D gene. Trimming took off 5 bases at V and 0 bases at J, with 7 bases between the two ends. CDR3 length: 13 amino acids. Germline loops: CDR1 MNHNS, CDR2 SASEGT. Written as DNA, the CDR3 is TGTGCCAGCAGTCCTCGGTTGAACACTGAAGCTTTCTTT. Residues: CASSPRLNTEAFF.

V is TRBV7-6 and J is TRBJ1-1; 7 bases are shared with TRBD1. CDR1 and CDR2 (germline): SGHVS, FNYEAQ. This CDR3 comprises 15 residues. The ends lost 1 base at V and 4 bases at J; junction bases unmatched: 6. The CDR3 sequence: CASSLESGGRTEAFF. In nucleotides, the CDR3 is TGTGCCAGCAGCTTAGAGTCAGGGGGGCGCACTGAAGCTTTCTTT.

V gene TRBV6-6 combines with J gene TRBJ1-2, with D possibly matching TRBD1 (5 bases). From germline, CDR1 is MNHNY and CDR2 SVGAGI (reference sequence). This CDR3 has 14 residues. Trimming shortened V by 6 bases and J by 8 bases, and 19 bases separated the two germline ends. The chain's CDR3 is CASRQGQGPWGYTF. CDR3 nucleotide sequence: TGTGCCAGCAGACAAGGGCAGGGCCCCTGGGGCTACACCTTC.

This chain joins TRBV7-2 and TRBJ2-7, with 9 bases lining up with TRBD1. After removal of 5 bases from V and 0 bases from J, the junction contained 8 bases not matched to a gene. Per the germline V gene, CDR1 is SGHTA and CDR2 is FQGNSA. The CDR3 runs 16 residues. CDR3 DNA sequence: TGTGCCAGCAGCGAAGGGGACAGGGTACACTCCTACGAGCAGTACTTC. It specifies CASSEGDRVHSYEQYF.

This clone was counted a single time. This rearrangement joins TRBV5-6 to TRBJ2-3; no reliable D call. The CDR3 is 12 amino acids. V lost 1 base and J 4 bases, leaving 4 bases between the germline ends. Looked up from germline, CDR1 is SGHDT and CDR2 is YYEEEE. The CDR3 DNA reads as TGTGCCAGCAGCTTGTATCCAGATACGCAGTATTTT. This codes for CASSLYPDTQYF.

The rearrangement uses TRBV28 and TRBJ1-2; perhaps TRBD1 as D (6 bases). The V gene's germline CDR1 is MDHEN and CDR2 SYDVKM. Deletions cut 6 bases from V and 4 bases from J, with 15 bases between. The CDR3 is 14 amino acids. CDR3 protein: CASRVGGAAYGYTF. The CDR3 nucleotides are TGTGCCAGCAGGGTGGGGGGCGCGGCCTATGGCTACACCTTC.

The chain is built from TRBV29-1 and TRBJ1-1; the D is unclear. The germline gives CDR1 SQVTM, CDR2 ANQGSEA. The germline V and J ends were trimmed by 6 bases and 2 bases, with 10 bases remaining between them. This CDR3 has 12 amino acids. For the CDR3, the DNA is TGCAGCGTCGGGATCCCTAACACTGAAGCTTTCTTT. Its protein product is CSVGIPNTEAFF.